One and the same sample provided the 4 T cell receptor beta chains below, sequenced in a study of neurological immune-mediated disorders. TCRdb itself ran the 5' RACE reads through MiXCR, one entry per CDR3 protein. The sample yields fewer than 90,000 distinct CDR3 sequences, about 9.4% seen once. The sequenced material came from PBMCs. The receptor source for this set is a man in his forties in good health.

This clonotype was counted many times. The chain has TRBV29-1 and TRBJ2-5, with D perhaps TRBD2 (5 bases). This CDR3 has 13 amino acids. Looked up from germline, CDR1 is SQVTM and CDR2 is ANQGSEA. V lost 1 base and J 3 bases, leaving 9 bases between the germline ends. CDR3 coding DNA: TGCAGCGTTGAAGGGGAGCTGGAAGAGACCCAGTACTTC. Residues: CSVEGELEETQYF.

This clonotype was counted between two and nine times. The rearrangement uses TRBV5-1 and TRBJ2-3; perhaps D is TRBD1 or TRBD2 (5 bases each). The CDR3 covers 12 residues. V was shortened by 7 bases and J by 4 bases, with 10 bases between the two germline ends. Germline loops: CDR1 SGHRS, CDR2 YFSETQ. Here the CDR3 DNA reads TGCGCCAGCGTTGGGGGTGCAGATACGCAGTATTTT. Translating it yields CASVGGADTQYF.

This clonotype appeared many times. This rearrangement joins TRBV2 to TRBJ2-3, with D unresolved. Trimming stripped 3 bases from V and 4 bases from J, with 17 bases between. This CDR3 contains 16 residues. Germline V lookup: CDR1 SNHLY, CDR2 FYNNEI. CDR3 DNA sequence: TGTGCCAGCAGTGATTCCTCAACGAGCCTCGCAGATACGCAGTATTTT. This sequence encodes CASSDSSTSLADTQYF.

This clonotype has a count of ten or more. The chain employs TRBV5-4 and TRBJ1-1; D unresolved. The germline CDR1 and CDR2 sequences are SGHNT and YYREEE (reference sequence). The CDR3 runs 14 residues. Trimming removed 2 bases at V and 1 base at J, with 9 bases between. The CDR3 loop reads CASSFGIPNTEAFF. DNA of the CDR3: TGTGCCAGCAGCTTCGGGATCCCGAACACTGAAGCTTTCTTT. The variable domain in full, completed from reference TRBV5-4 and TRBJ1-1, reads ETGVTQSPTHLIKTRGQQVTLRCSSQSGHNTVSWYQQALGQGPQFIFQYYREEENGRGNFPPRFSGLQFPNYSSELNVNALELDDSALYLCASSFGIPNTEAFFGQGTRLTVV.